The next 10 T cell receptor beta chains were all read from a single sample in a study of T-cell memory formation after mild COVID-19. TCRdb re-analysed the 5' RACE reads in MiXCR, keeping a single row per CDR3 protein. The data hold around 340,000 distinct CDR3 sequences, with under 15% observed a single time. The sample consisted of PBMCs or a T cell subset sorted from them (not recorded which). The receptors here all came from a man between 18 and 35 years old who had mild COVID-19 (a few samples of this study predate the infection). Cell type and time point are not known.

The chain couples TRBV7-9 to TRBJ1-6, with no clear D. The V and J ends lost 1 base and 6 bases respectively, with 4 bases between them. This CDR3 spans 13 amino acids. Germline CDR1 SEHNR, CDR2 FQNEAQ (reference sequence). The CDR3 sequence: CASSLVPNSPLHF. In DNA, the CDR3 is TGTGCCAGCAGCTTAGTTCCTAATTCACCCCTCCACTTT.

In its sample, this clonotype was seen a few times. The chain uses TRBV3-1 and TRBJ2-7; 11 bases are shared with TRBD1. Germline lookup yields CDR1 LGHDT and CDR2 YNNKEL (reference sequence). Trimming removed 1 base from V and 1 base from J; junction bases left unmatched: 6. The CDR3 length is 17 residues. CDR3 sequence (DNA): TGTGCCAGCAGCCAAGTACGGGGGACAGGGGGATCCTACGAGCAGTACTTC. Translating it yields CASSQVRGTGGSYEQYF.

Only a few counts were recorded for this clonotype. The chain recombines TRBV4-1 with TRBJ1-1; TRBD1 might be the D (6 bases). Germline lookup yields CDR1 MGHRA and CDR2 YSYEKL. Trimming stripped 5 bases from V and 1 base from J, with 17 bases between. The CDR3 sequence is 16 residues long. The CDR3 DNA is TGCGCCAGCAGCGCGCCGTTTAGACAGGAGAACACTGAAGCTTTCTTT. It yields the protein CASSAPFRQENTEAFF.

This clonotype has only a few counts. The genes are TRBV6-5 and TRBJ1-4; 7 nucleotides agree with TRBD1. The CDR3 has 14 residues. Germline CDR1 and CDR2: MNHEY and SVGAGI. Trimming took 6 bases from V and 0 from J; bases not matched to a gene: 1. CDR3 loop: CASSGTATNEKLFF. In DNA, the CDR3 is TGTGCCAGCAGCGGGACAGCAACTAATGAAAAACTGTTTTTT.

This clonotype was seen repeatedly, ten times or more. The V gene is TRBV5-1, the J gene TRBJ2-3; D may correspond to TRBD1 or TRBD2 (5 bases each). CDR3 length: 14 residues. Trimming shortened V by 0 bases and J by 9 bases, and 14 bases separated the two germline ends. The V gene's germline CDR1 is SGHRS and CDR2 YFSETQ. CDR3 nucleotides: TGCGCCAGCAGCTTGGGGGCCCGGGGCGACACGCAGTATTTT. Translating it yields CASSLGARGDTQYF. Combining the CDR3 with reference TRBV5-1 and TRBJ2-3 gives the whole variable domain KAGVTQTPRYLIKTRGQQVTLSCSPISGHRSVSWYQQTPGQGLQFLFEYFSETQRNKGNFPGRFSGRQFSNSRSEMNVSTLELGDSALYLCASSLGARGDTQYFGPGTRLTVL.

Only a few counts were recorded for this clonotype. The junction and the germline gene differ at one end; a read error may be behind it. The chain has TRBV4-2 and TRBJ2-2; perhaps D is TRBD1 or TRBD2 (5 bases each). The CDR3 spans 18 residues. The germline gives CDR1 LGHNA, CDR2 YNFKEQ. The CDR3 here is CASRQAGASYRDTGELFF. Here the CDR3 DNA reads TGTGCCAGCAGGCAAGCCGGGGCTAGCTACCGGGACACCGGGGAGCTGTTTTTT.

The rearrangement links TRBV20-1 to TRBJ2-1, with a weak D call TRBD1 (6 bases). V lost 8 bases, J lost 8 bases, and 19 bases lay in between. The CDR3 is 13 amino acids. Germline CDR1 and CDR2: DFQATT and SNEGSKA (reference sequence). CDR3 DNA sequence: TGCAGTCCAGGGACCCTCACAGGGTATGAGCAGTTCTTC. Its translation is CSPGTLTGYEQFF.

This clonotype occurred a few times. This chain connects TRBV12-3 or TRBV12-4 to TRBJ1-4; D unclear. Trimming took off 5 bases at V and 9 bases at J, with 22 bases between the two ends. The CDR3 length is 16 residues. The CDR3 DNA reads as TGTGCCAGCAGTCCAAACCGACCGATAACAATGAAAAAACTGTTTTTT. Amino acids: CASSPNRPITMKKLFF.

This clonotype was seen many times. The chain is built from TRBV27 and TRBJ2-7; D tentatively reads TRBD1 or TRBD2 (5 bases each). This CDR3 is built from 14 residues. V lost 2 bases and J 6 bases, leaving 14 bases between the germline ends. Germline V gene sequence: CDR1 MNHEY, CDR2 SMNVEV (reference sequence). The CDR3 reads CASSLTGLQGEQYF. The CDR3 nucleotides read TGTGCCAGCAGTTTAACCGGACTCCAGGGCGAGCAGTACTTC.

This clonotype has a count of ten or more. The rearrangement uses TRBV14 and TRBJ1-5; D not certain. From germline, CDR1 is SGHDN and CDR2 FVKESK. The V end lost 0 bases, the J end lost 7 bases, and 7 bases lay between the germline ends. The CDR3 is 13 residues long. The CDR3 bases are TGTGCCAGCAGCCAAGATGGGCAACAGCCCCAGCATTTT. Translation gives CASSQDGQQPQHF. Supplemented by reference TRBV14 and TRBJ1-5, the full variable domain reads EAGVTQFPSHSVIEKGQTVTLRCDPISGHDNLYWYRRVMGKEIKFLLHFVKESKQDESGMPNNRFLAERTGGTYSTLKVQPAELEDSGVYFCASSQDGQQPQHFGDGTRLSIL.